This record covers a single T cell receptor (beta chain). This record belongs to a study of T cell responses to AZD1222 COVID-19 vaccine. Generated by immunoSEQ multiplex PCR, the TCRdb table keeps only in-frame clones and is missing some. Of about 110,000 clones listed, about 89% are singletons. V was clipped by 7 bases and J by 0 bases; unmatched bases: 3. This CDR3 contains 14 residues. Germline V gives CDR1 SGHAT, CDR2 FQNNGV. The sequencing used peripheral blood, collected on day 0 of AZD1222 vaccination. This chain connects TRBV11-2 to TRBJ2-7, with TRBD2 matching over 10 bases. The sequence was collected from an adult in good health. The CDR3: CASTRTSGSYEQYF. The CDR3 DNA is TGTGCCAGCACTAGGACTAGCGGCTCCTACGAGCAGTACTTC. The full variable domain, in which reference TRBV11-2 and TRBJ2-7 provide the parts outside the CDR3, is EAGVAQSPRYKIIEKRQSVAFWCNPISGHATLYWYQQILGQGPKLLIQFQNNGVVDDSQLPKDRFSAERLKGVDSTLKIQPAKLEDSAVYLCASTRTSGSYEQYFGPGTRLTVT.